This T cell receptor (beta chain) was recovered during a study of blood T cell repertoires in COVID-19. Overall study context: The cDNA or gDNA used as material had been derived from T cells, B-cell-depleted T cells, or PBMCs.

Original processing methods: Amplified reference gene primers provided the basis for estimating nucleated cell counts. This table comes from immunoSEQ multiplex PCR, and its TCRdb copy is limited to in-frame clones, with some not included. V and J calls plus clone size are reproduced from that table; the DNA served to infer D and trimming. The sample carries 45,000 or so clones, 70% to 90% recorded once. This clonotype was sampled from a human donor in a cohort sampled during active COVID-19. Sequenced input: peripheral blood.

CDR3 loop: CASSPSTGGGYEQYF. The CDR3 region has the DNA TGCGCCAGCAGCCCATCGACAGGGGGCGGGTACGAGCAGTACTTC. The chain recombines TRBV5-1 with TRBJ2-7; 10 bases align to TRBD1. The CDR3 has 15 amino acids. J lost 4 bases, V lost 4 bases, and 8 bases had no gene match. Germline loops: CDR1 SGHRS, CDR2 YFSETQ. The entire variable domain, with the rest obtained from reference TRBV5-1 and TRBJ2-7, is as follows: KAGVTQTPRYLIKTRGQQVTLSCSPISGHRSVSWYQQTPGQGLQFLFEYFSETQRNKGNFPGRFSGRQFSNSRSEMNVSTLELGDSALYLCASSPSTGGGYEQYFGPGTRLTVT.